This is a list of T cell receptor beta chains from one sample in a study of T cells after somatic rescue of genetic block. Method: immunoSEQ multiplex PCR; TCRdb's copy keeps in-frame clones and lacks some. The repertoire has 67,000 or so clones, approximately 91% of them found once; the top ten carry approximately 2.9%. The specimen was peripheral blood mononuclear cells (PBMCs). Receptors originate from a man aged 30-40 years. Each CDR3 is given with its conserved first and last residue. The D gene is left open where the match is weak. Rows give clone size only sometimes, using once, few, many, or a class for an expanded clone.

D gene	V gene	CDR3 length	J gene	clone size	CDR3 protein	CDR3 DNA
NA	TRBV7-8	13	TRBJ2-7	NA	CASSLGGYYEQYF	TGTGCCAGCAGCTTAGGAGGGTACTACGAGCAGTACTTC
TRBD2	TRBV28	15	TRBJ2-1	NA	CASTVRTSGYNEQFF	TGTGCCAGCACCGTAAGGACTAGCGGCTACAATGAGCAGTTCTTC
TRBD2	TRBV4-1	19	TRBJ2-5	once	CASSQRDLLPLAGGETQYF	TGCGCCAGCAGCCAACGGGACCTCTTGCCCCTAGCGGGAGGAGAGACCCAGTACTTC
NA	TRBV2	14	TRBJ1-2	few	CASSEEVAGDGYTF	TGTGCCAGCAGTGAGGAAGTGGCAGGAGATGGCTACACCTTC
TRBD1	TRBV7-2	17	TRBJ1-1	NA	CASSPEGPGGVGTEAFF	TGTGCCAGCAGCCCAGAGGGGCCAGGGGGTGTTGGCACTGAAGCTTTCTTT
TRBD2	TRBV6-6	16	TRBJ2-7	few	CASRGSLAGSSYEQYF	TGTGCCAGCAGAGGTAGCTTAGCGGGGAGCTCCTACGAGCAGTACTTC
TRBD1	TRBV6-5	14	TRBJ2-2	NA	CASNRDRDTGELFF	TGTGCCAGCAACCGGGACAGGGACACCGGGGAGCTGTTTTTT
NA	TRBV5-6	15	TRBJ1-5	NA	CASSQWVRGNQPQHF	TGTGCCAGCAGCCAATGGGTGAGAGGGAATCAGCCCCAGCATTTT
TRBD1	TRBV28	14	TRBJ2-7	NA	CASSSTGTGSEQYF	TGTGCCAGCAGTTCCACCGGGACAGGATCCGAGCAGTACTTC
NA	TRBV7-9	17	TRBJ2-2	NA	CASSSSHRGEKTGELFF	TGTGCCAGCAGCTCCTCCCACCGCGGGGAGAAAACCGGGGAGCTGTTTTTT
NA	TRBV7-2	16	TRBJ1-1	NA	CASSLDFWGGNTEAFF	TGTGCCAGCAGCTTAGATTTTTGGGGGGGCAACACTGAAGCTTTCTTT
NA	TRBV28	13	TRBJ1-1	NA	CASINAQYTEAFF	TGTGCCAGCATTAATGCGCAGTACACTGAAGCTTTCTTT
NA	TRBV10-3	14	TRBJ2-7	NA	CAISESIGSREQYF	TGTGCCATCAGTGAGTCGATCGGGTCGCGTGAGCAGTACTTC
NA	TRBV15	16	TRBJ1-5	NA	CATSRDRRLREQPQHF	TGTGCCACCAGCAGAGATCGCCGACTCCGTGAACAGCCCCAGCATTTT
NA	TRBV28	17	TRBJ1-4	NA	CASRRGMGLRGNEKLFF	TGTGCCAGCAGGAGGGGTATGGGGCTTCGTGGTAATGAAAAACTGTTTTTT
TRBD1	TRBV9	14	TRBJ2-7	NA	CASSARQGPYEQYF	TGTGCCAGCAGCGCCCGACAGGGTCCCTACGAGCAGTACTTC
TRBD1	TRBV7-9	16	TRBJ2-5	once	CASSLASGTDQETQYF	TGTGCCAGCAGCTTAGCCTCCGGGACAGACCAAGAGACCCAGTACTTC
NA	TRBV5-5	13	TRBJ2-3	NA	CASSLGRTDTQYF	TGTGCCAGCAGCTTAGGCAGAACAGATACGCAGTATTTT
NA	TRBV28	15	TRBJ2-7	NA	CASSRPRSALYEQYF	TGTGCCAGCAGCCGCCCCAGATCAGCTCTCTACGAGCAGTACTTC
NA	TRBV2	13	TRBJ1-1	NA	CASKAGRNTEAFF	TGTGCCAGCAAGGCAGGGAGGAACACTGAAGCTTTCTTT
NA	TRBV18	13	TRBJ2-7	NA	CASSNSGSYEQYF	TGTGCCAGCTCAAATTCAGGGTCCTACGAGCAGTACTTC
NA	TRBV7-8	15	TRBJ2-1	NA	CASSLGGASSNEQFF	TGTGCCAGCAGCCTCGGTGGGGCGTCTTCCAATGAGCAGTTCTTC